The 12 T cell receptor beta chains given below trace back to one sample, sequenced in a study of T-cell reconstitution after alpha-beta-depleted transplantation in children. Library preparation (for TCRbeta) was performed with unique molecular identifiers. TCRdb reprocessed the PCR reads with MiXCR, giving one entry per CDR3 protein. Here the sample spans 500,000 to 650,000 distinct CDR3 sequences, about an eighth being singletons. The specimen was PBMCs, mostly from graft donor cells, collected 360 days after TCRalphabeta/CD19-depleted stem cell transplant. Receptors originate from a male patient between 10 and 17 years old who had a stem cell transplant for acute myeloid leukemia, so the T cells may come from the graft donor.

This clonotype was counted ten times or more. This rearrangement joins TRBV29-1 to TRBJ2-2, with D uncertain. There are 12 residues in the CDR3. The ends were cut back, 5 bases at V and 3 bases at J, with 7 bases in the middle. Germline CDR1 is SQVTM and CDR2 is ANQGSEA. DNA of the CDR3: TGCAGCGTTCCCCTGTACACCGGGGAGCTGTTTTTT. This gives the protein CSVPLYTGELFF.

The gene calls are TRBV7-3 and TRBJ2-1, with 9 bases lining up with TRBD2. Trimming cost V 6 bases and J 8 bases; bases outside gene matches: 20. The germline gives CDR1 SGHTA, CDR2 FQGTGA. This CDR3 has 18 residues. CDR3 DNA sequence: TGTGCCAGCAGTCGTCATATAGGAGGGCGGGAGGGCCGCTATGAGCAGTTCTTC. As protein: CASSRHIGGREGRYEQFF.

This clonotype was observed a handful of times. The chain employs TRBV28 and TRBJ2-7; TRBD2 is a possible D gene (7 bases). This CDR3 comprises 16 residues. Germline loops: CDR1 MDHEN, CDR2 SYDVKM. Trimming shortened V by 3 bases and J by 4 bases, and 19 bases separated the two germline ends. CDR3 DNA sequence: TGTGCCAGCAGTTTTGAGGGGGGGCGAAAGGGGTACGAGCAGTACTTC. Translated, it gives CASSFEGGRKGYEQYF.

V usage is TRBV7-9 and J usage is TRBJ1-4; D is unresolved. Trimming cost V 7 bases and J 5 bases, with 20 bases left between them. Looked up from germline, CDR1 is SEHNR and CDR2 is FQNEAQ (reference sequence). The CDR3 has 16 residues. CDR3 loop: CASNPLISAKNEKLFF. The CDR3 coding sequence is TGTGCCAGCAACCCCCTCATCTCCGCAAAGAATGAAAAACTGTTTTTT.

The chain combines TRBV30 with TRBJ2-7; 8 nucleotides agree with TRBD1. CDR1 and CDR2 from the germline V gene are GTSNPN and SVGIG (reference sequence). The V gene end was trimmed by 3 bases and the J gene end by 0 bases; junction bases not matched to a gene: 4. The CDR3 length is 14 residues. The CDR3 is CAWSTGQASYEQYF. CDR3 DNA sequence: TGTGCCTGGAGCACGGGACAGGCCTCCTACGAGCAGTACTTC.

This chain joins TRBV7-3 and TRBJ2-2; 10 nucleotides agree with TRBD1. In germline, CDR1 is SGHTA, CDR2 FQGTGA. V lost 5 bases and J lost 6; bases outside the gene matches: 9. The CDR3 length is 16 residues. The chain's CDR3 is CASSEGQGEAAGELFF. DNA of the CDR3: TGTGCCAGCAGCGAAGGACAGGGGGAGGCAGCCGGGGAGCTGTTTTTT.

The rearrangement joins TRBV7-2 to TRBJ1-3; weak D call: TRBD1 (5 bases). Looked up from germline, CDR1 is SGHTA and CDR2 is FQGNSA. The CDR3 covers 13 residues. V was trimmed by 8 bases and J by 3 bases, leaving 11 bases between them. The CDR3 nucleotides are TGTGCCAGCCAATCGGGGCTTGGAAACACCATATATTTT. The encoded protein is CASQSGLGNTIYF. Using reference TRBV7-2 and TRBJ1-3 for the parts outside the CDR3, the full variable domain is GAGVSQSPSNKVTEKGKDVELRCDPISGHTALYWYRQSLGQGLEFLIYFQGNSAPDKSGLPSDRFSAERTGGSVSTLTIQRTQQEDSAVYLCASQSGLGNTIYFGEGSWLTVV.

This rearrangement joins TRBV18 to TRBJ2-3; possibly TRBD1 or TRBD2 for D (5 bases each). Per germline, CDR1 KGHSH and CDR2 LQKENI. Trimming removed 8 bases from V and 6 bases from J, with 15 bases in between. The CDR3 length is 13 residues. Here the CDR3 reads CASPGRASDTQYF. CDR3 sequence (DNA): TGTGCCAGCCCGGGACGAGCCAGTGATACGCAGTATTTT.

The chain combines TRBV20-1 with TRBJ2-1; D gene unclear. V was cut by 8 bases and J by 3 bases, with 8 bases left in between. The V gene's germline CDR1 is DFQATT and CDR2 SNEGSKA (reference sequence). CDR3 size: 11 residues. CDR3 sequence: CSPRRYNEQFF. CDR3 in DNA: TGCAGTCCCCGACGCTACAATGAGCAGTTCTTC.

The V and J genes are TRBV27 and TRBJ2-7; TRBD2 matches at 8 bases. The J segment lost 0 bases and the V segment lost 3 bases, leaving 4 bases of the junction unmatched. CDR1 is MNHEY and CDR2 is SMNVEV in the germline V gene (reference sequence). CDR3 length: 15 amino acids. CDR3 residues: CASSLISGSSYEQYF. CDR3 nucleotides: TGTGCCAGCAGTTTGATCAGCGGGAGCTCCTACGAGCAGTACTTC.

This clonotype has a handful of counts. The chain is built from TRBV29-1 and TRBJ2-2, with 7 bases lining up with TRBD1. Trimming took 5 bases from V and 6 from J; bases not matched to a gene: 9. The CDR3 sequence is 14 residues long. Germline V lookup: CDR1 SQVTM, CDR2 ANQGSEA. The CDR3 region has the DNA TGCAGCGTTCCACAGGGGTTAGCTTCCGGGGAGCTGTTTTTT. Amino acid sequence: CSVPQGLASGELFF.

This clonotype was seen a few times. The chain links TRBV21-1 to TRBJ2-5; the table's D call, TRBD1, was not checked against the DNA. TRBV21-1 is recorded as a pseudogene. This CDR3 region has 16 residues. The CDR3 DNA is TGTGCCAGCAGCTCACCTTGGACAGGGGGGAAAGAGACCCAGTACTTC. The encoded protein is CASSSPWTGGKETQYF.